The 3 T cell receptor beta chains in this list originate from one sample, sequenced in a study of T cells after yellow fever vaccination. TCRdb analysed the 5' RACE reads with MiXCR anew, one entry per CDR3 protein. The data show roughly 350,000 distinct CDR3 sequences, with about 4% seen just once and roughly 24% held by the top ten. Source: PBMCs, taken 5 days after the yellow fever booster vaccination. These receptors all come from a man between 18 and 29 years old who received the YFV17D yellow fever vaccine.

A few counts support this clonotype. The V and J genes are TRBV7-6 and TRBJ2-3; no clear D. The ends were cut back, 4 bases at V and 14 bases at J, with 13 bases in the middle. Germline loops: CDR1 SGHVS, CDR2 FNYEAQ. The CDR3 length is 11 residues. CDR3 in amino acids: CASSSYNAWYF. The CDR3 DNA is TGTGCCAGCAGCTCATATAACGCTTGGTATTTT.

This clonotype has at least ten counts. The CDR3 sequence: CASSYSVAYEQYF. CDR3 nucleotide sequence: TGTGCCAGCAGTTATTCCGTAGCCTACGAGCAGTACTTC. The chain uses TRBV6-2 or TRBV6-3 and TRBJ2-7; D is undetermined. Germline assignment: CDR1 MNHEY and CDR2 SVGEGT. Trimming left V 3 bases short and J 2 bases short, with 8 bases between. There are 13 residues in the CDR3.

V usage is TRBV12-3 or TRBV12-4 and J usage is TRBJ1-2; TRBD1 might be the D (5 bases). This CDR3 comprises 15 residues. Trimming took 6 bases from V and 0 from J, leaving 14 bases between them. The CDR3 loop is CASSGTGPANYGYTF. The CDR3 nucleotides read TGTGCCAGCAGCGGTACGGGGCCGGCTAACTATGGCTACACCTTC.